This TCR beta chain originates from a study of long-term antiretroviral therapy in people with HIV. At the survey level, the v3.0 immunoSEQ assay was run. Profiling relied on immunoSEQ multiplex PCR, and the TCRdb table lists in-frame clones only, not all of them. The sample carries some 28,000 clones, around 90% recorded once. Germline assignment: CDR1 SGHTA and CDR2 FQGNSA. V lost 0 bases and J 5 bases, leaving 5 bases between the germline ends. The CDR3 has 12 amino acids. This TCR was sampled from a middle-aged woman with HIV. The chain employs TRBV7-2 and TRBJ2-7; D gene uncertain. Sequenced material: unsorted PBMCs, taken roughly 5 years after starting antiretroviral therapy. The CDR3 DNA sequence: TGTGCCAGCAGCTTAGCTAGGGACGAGCAGTACTTC. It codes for CASSLARDEQYF.